The source of this T cell receptor beta chain is a study of OX40 agonist ivuxolimab in advanced cancers. Study as a whole: A male proportion of under 90% was recorded, with mean age approximately 64 years and range roughly 23 to 85. General study findings and limits: Normalized T-cell clonal expansion was also low in a subset of nonresponders. CD4+ and CD8+ T cells in blood underwent clonal expansion by week 6 at 0.1 to 3.0 mg/kg. On average, a greater number of expanded clones characterised CD8+ T cells relative to CD4+.

Here immunoSEQ multiplex PCR was the method, and the copy in TCRdb shows in-frame clones only, minus some. The table lists roughly 19,000 clones, under 90% of them singletons. V lost 5 bases to trimming and J lost 6 bases, with 23 bases between them. This CDR3 is built from 16 residues. CDR1 and CDR2 (germline): LNHDA, SQIVND (reference sequence). On this clone itself: Antigen: not known.

This receptor was taken from an adult with an advanced solid tumor such as melanoma, head and neck, liver or kidney cancer. This sample comprised CD4+ or CD8+ T cells sorted from blood, obtained in a trial of the OX40 agonist ivuxolimab. This chain joins TRBV19 and TRBJ2-7, with D perhaps TRBD1 or TRBD2 (5 bases each). The CDR3 reads CASSAAQTGATIEQYF. CDR3 sequence (DNA): TGTGCCAGTAGTGCCGCCCAAACCGGGGCTACTATCGAGCAGTACTTC.